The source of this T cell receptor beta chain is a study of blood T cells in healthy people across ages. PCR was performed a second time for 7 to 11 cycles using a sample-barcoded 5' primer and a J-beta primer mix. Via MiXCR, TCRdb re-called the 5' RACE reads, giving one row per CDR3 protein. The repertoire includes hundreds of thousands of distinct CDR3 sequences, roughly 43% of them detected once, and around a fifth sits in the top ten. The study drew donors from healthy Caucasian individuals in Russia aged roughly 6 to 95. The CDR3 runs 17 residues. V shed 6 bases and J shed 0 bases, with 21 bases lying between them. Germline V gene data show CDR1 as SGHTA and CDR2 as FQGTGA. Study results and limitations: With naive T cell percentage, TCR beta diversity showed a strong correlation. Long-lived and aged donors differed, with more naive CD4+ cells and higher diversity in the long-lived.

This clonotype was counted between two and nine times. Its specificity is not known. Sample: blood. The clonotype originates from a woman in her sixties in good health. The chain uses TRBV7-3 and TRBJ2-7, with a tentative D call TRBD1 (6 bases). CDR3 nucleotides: TGTGCCAGCAGGTGGGGACACCGTATCTCATTCTCCTACGAGCAGTACTTC. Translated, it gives CASRWGHRISFSYEQYF.